This T cell receptor beta chain originates from a study of T cells in localized non-small cell lung cancer (TCRdb year 2020). Looking at the study overall: The study analyzed T cell repertoires of 200 to 300 early-stage NSCLC patients, comparing tumors and uninvolved tumor-adjacent lungs. The cohort consisted of around 250 treatment-naive NSCLC patients whose localized lung tumors had been resected. Of the NSCLC patients, fewer than 150 were male and 107 were female, and the mean age was approximately 66 years.

General study outcomes and caveats: Multi-region tumor sequencing was not performed, so intratumor heterogeneity could not be excluded. A median of roughly 60 of the top 100 tumor clones were detected in paired uninvolved adjacent lung, and some 28 of these tumor clones were also found among the top 100 clones of the paired uninvolved adjacent lung. Longer overall survival was associated with higher T cell density in blood, whereas shorter survival was associated with higher clonality in adjacent lung. The highest T cell clonality was observed in uninvolved tumor-adjacent lung, where clonality exceeded that of tumor, suggesting that antigenic responses were more focused in uninvolved tumor-adjacent lung. Because of the exploratory design, TCR variables were selected using unadjusted p-values without false-discovery rate correction.

TCR beta CDR3 regions were sequenced from DNA using the immunoSEQ Assay. The original pipeline was this. To compute T cell density, TCR beta template counts were normalized to usable DNA, which was estimated by amplifying housekeeping genes. The preseqR package was used to estimate richness by extrapolating to 400,000 templates for PBMC samples and to 120,000 templates for tissue samples. Clonality was calculated as one minus Pielou's evenness. Tissue-enriched TCRs were identified by differential abundance testing using productive amino-acid clonotypes, minimum total count 5 and alpha 0.1. Repertoire overlap between compartments was quantified with the Jaccard Index and Morisita Overlap Index. GLIPH clustered TCR beta CDR3s with public tetramer-defined viral CDR3s; viral motifs required at least three viral sequences plus V-gene enrichment. TCRdb carries this immuneACCESS record with in-frame sequences only. Its versions omit some clonotypes, under half of them owing to an unresolved V gene in the studies checked, with the rest unexplained. Clonal size and the V and J genes are those of that table, whereas D and trimming came from the DNA. The sample yields 20,000 to 25,000 clones; about four fifths were counted once. Roughly 4.8% of the sample is held by the ten biggest clonotypes.

At diagnosis, tumor, uninvolved tumor-adjacent lung and peripheral blood were collected and then preserved as a mix of FFPE and fresh-frozen material. For TCR repertoire profiling, the blood samples were analyzed as peripheral blood mononuclear cells. The cysteine opens and the phenylalanine closes a CDR3 of 15 amino acids. The entry retains the CDR3 DNA only, 45 bases that are in frame from base 1. The germline V gene encodes CDR1 SGHDN and CDR2 FVKESK. V is pruned by 3 bases and J by 0 bases, leaving 2 bases of the junction without a gene match. In the case of this clone: Its antigen is still unknown. Qualities for individual bases were not recorded, and no much larger clone is one base off.

The sequence joins TRBV14 to TRBJ2-1, with TRBD1 matching 7 junction bases. Sequenced here: PBMCs, sampled before any cancer treatment. This clonotype was sampled from a man aged 40 to 69 with stage II lung adenocarcinoma. The bases read TGTGCCAGCAGCCAGGGACAGCGCTCCTACAATGAGCAGTTCTTC. This gives the protein CASSQGQRSYNEQFF.